This entry lists 5 T cell receptor beta chains sequenced from one sample in a study of T cell clones after liver transplantation. Here immunoSEQ multiplex PCR was the method, and the copy in TCRdb shows in-frame clones only, minus some. This table has tens of thousands of clones, under 90% appearing once. Material: CD4+ T cells from blood, obtained 48 months after liver transplant. The receptors were gathered from a human patient who received a liver transplant. T cells may partly derive from the graft donor.

The chain couples TRBV7-9 to TRBJ2-5; D call uncertain. V lost 1 base and J lost 1, with 7 bases in between. The germline gives CDR1 SEHNR, CDR2 FQNEAQ (reference sequence). The CDR3 is 14 amino acids. The CDR3 sequence is CASSLGAPQETQYF. Written as DNA, the CDR3 is TGTGCCAGCAGCTTAGGGGCCCCCCAAGAGACCCAGTACTTC.

This rearrangement joins TRBV9 to TRBJ2-3; D is ambiguous. The CDR3 has 14 amino acids. Germline CDR1 is SGDLS and CDR2 is YYNGEE. The V gene lost 0 bases and the J gene lost 4 bases, with 9 bases spanning the gap. CDR3 region: CASSVGTSADTQYF. Here the CDR3 DNA reads TGTGCCAGCAGCGTAGGGACGTCGGCAGATACGCAGTATTTT.

This chain connects TRBV5-4 to TRBJ2-2; 7 bases fit TRBD1. Trimming removed 2 bases from V and 5 bases from J; junction bases left unmatched: 9. Germline-derived CDR1 and CDR2 are SGHNT and YYREEE (reference sequence). This CDR3 region has 16 residues. The CDR3 nucleotides read TGTGCCAGCAGCTTCGGCGGCGACAGGGAGACCGGGGAGCTGTTTTTT. It codes for CASSFGGDRETGELFF.

The chain couples TRBV6-5 to TRBJ2-3, with D possibly being TRBD1 (5 bases). This CDR3 is 15 amino acids long. The germline gives CDR1 MNHEY, CDR2 SVGAGI. Trimming removed 0 bases at V and 4 bases at J, with 11 bases between. Written as DNA, the CDR3 is TGTGCCAGCAGTTACTCCGCCGTAGGGGCAGATACGCAGTATTTT. Protein: CASSYSAVGADTQYF.

This sequence joins TRBV7-8 and TRBJ1-2; no clear D gene. Germline V CDR1 and CDR2: SGHVS, FQNEAQ. The CDR3 has 14 amino acids. The V and J ends lost 4 bases and 6 bases respectively, with 15 bases between them. The CDR3, as DNA: TGTGCCAGCAGCTCCGGCGTAAGAGATAATGGCTACACCTTC. Its translation: CASSSGVRDNGYTF.